One sample yielded the 18 T cell receptor beta chains listed below, sequenced in a study of response to subunit inactivated influenza vaccine. TCRdb reanalysed the RT-PCR reads using MiXCR and keeps one entry per CDR3 protein. The sample has roughly 290,000 distinct CDR3 sequences; 21% are singletons. The material was PBMCs from blood, obtained roughly 20 months after vaccination. Receptor source: a man between 50 and 75 years old who received an inactivated influenza vaccine.

CDR3 sequence reads: CASSPDSTGANSPLHF. The CDR3 nucleotides are TGTGCCAGCAGCCCAGACAGCACAGGGGCTAATTCACCCCTCCACTTT. V is TRBV3-1 and J is TRBJ1-6; 7 bases align to TRBD1. The CDR3 extends over 16 amino acids. CDR1 is LGHDT, CDR2 YNNKEL, per germline (reference sequence). V lost 4 bases, J lost 6 bases, and 9 bases stayed unmatched.

This clonotype was counted only a few times. V is TRBV12-3 or TRBV12-4 and J is TRBJ1-6; perhaps TRBD1 as D (5 bases). The CDR3 sequence is 16 residues long. Trimming took 5 bases from V and 0 from J, leaving 11 bases between them. CDR3 amino acids: CASSPGPLSYNSPLHF. CDR3 nucleotides: TGTGCCAGCAGTCCGGGACCGCTCTCCTATAATTCACCCCTCCACTTT.

This clonotype was picked up many times. The rearrangement joins TRBV2 to TRBJ1-6; weak D call: TRBD1 (6 bases). Between the trimmed V and J ends, which lost 6 bases and 5 bases, there was a span of 14 bases. CDR1 is SNHLY and CDR2 is FYNNEI in the germline V gene. CDR3 size: 15 residues. The CDR3 is CASRTGTSHNSPLHF. The CDR3 DNA reads as TGTGCCAGCAGAACCGGGACATCTCATAATTCACCCCTCCACTTT.

The chain has TRBV20-1 and TRBJ2-3; TRBD1 agrees at 8 bases. The V gene's germline CDR1 is DFQATT and CDR2 SNEGSKA (reference sequence). The CDR3 consists of 15 residues. Trimming at V came to 4 bases and at J to 0 bases, leaving 6 bases not matched to a gene. This CDR3 reads CSANHRTGSTDTQYF. The CDR3 DNA reads TGCAGTGCTAACCATAGGACAGGGAGCACAGATACGCAGTATTTT.

This clonotype was picked up a small number of times. One end of the junction fails to match germline, which may point to a read error. This chain connects TRBV7-2 to TRBJ2-3; D may be TRBD1 (5 bases). CDR1 is SGHTA, CDR2 FQGNSA, per germline. The CDR3 loop spans 15 amino acids. CDR3 DNA sequence: TGTGCCAGCAGCACCCAGGGATTGAGCACAGATACGCAATATTTT. Translated: CASSTQGLSTDTQYF.

This clonotype was found a few times. The genes are TRBV5-1 and TRBJ2-2, with D possibly matching TRBD2 (6 bases). This CDR3 contains 16 residues. Per germline, CDR1 SGHRS and CDR2 YFSETQ. The V and J ends lost 4 bases and 2 bases respectively, with 15 bases between them. DNA of the CDR3: TGCGCCAGCAGCCCCTTCGTGGGAGGCAACACCGGGGAGCTGTTTTTT. Translated: CASSPFVGGNTGELFF.

The count of this clonotype is one. This chain uses TRBV29-1 with TRBJ1-1, with TRBD1 as a possible D gene (5 bases). V was trimmed by 5 bases and J by 11 bases, leaving 15 bases between them. Germline values: CDR1 SQVTM, CDR2 ANQGSEA. The CDR3 is made up of 11 amino acids. CDR3 nucleotide sequence: TGCAGCGTTCGCAGGGATCTCGCCGCTTTCTTT. This codes for CSVRRDLAAFF.

V usage is TRBV6-1 and J usage is TRBJ1-2; a possible D gene is TRBD1 (6 bases). The V and J ends lost 7 bases and 4 bases respectively, with 19 bases between them. This CDR3 has 15 amino acids. Germline V lookup: CDR1 MNHNS, CDR2 SASEGT. Written as DNA, the CDR3 is TGTGCCAGCAATAGAAAAGGGGGTGTCGGCTATGGCTACACCTTC. This sequence encodes CASNRKGGVGYGYTF.

Many counts were recorded for this clonotype. The chain is built from TRBV7-2 and TRBJ1-1, with 10 bases fitting TRBD1. The CDR3 extends over 16 amino acids. Germline CDR1 is SGHTA and CDR2 is FQGNSA. V shed 6 bases and J 0 bases; nucleotides not matched to a gene: 7. The CDR3 DNA follows: TGTGCCAGCAGATACGGGACAGGGGCTATGAACACTGAAGCTTTCTTT. Its translation is CASRYGTGAMNTEAFF.

This clonotype was observed a handful of times. The chain carries TRBV5-5 and TRBJ2-7; the D gene is possibly TRBD1 (6 bases). Trimming took 5 bases from V and 0 from J, leaving 21 bases between them. The germline CDR1 and CDR2 sequences are SGHKS and YYEKEE (reference sequence). The CDR3 contains 17 residues. This CDR3 is CASSKVGDNRFSYEQYF. Here the CDR3 DNA reads TGTGCCAGCAGTAAAGTGGGGGACAATCGATTCTCCTACGAGCAGTACTTC.

The chain combines TRBV12-3 or TRBV12-4 with TRBJ1-6; the D is unclear. V was clipped by 6 bases and J by 0 bases, with 9 bases between them. CDR3 length: 15 residues. The CDR3 loop reads CASSQQSSYNSPLHF. In nucleotides, the CDR3 is TGTGCCAGCAGCCAACAAAGCTCCTATAATTCACCCCTCCACTTT.

The chain combines TRBV7-6 with TRBJ2-1, with 8 bases matching TRBD2. The CDR3 extends over 12 amino acids. With 5 bases clipped from V and 9 bases from J, the junction kept 3 bases outside the gene matches. Germline V CDR1 and CDR2: SGHVS, FNYEAQ. This CDR3 reads CASSASGFEQFF. Written as DNA, the CDR3 is TGTGCCAGCAGCGCTAGCGGGTTTGAGCAGTTCTTC.

V gene TRBV3-1 combines with J gene TRBJ1-1; D gene uncertain. Between the trimmed V and J ends, which lost 0 bases and 3 bases, there was a span of 5 bases. The CDR3 loop spans 13 amino acids. Looked up from germline, CDR1 is LGHDT and CDR2 is YNNKEL (reference sequence). The CDR3 nucleotides are TGTGCCAGCAGCCAAGAGGGGTACACTGAAGCTTTCTTT. Residues: CASSQEGYTEAFF. Variable domain in full (rest from reference TRBV3-1 and TRBJ1-1): DTAVSQTPKYLVTQMGNDKSIKCEQNLGHDTMYWYKQDSKKFLKIMFSYNNKELIINETVPNRFSPKSPDKAHLNLHINSLELGDSAVYFCASSQEGYTEAFFGQGTRLTVV.

This clonotype was observed many times. In DNA, the CDR3 is TGTGCCAGCAGCAAATTTACGTATTTT. Its translation: CASSKFTYF. The chain carries TRBV21-1 and TRBJ2-3. TRBV21-1 is assigned pseudogene status. The length of the CDR3 is 9 residues.

The chain couples TRBV7-8 to TRBJ2-5, with D perhaps matching TRBD2 (5 bases). V lost 11 bases, J lost 4 bases, and 17 bases lay in between. The CDR3 runs 13 residues. In germline, CDR1 is SGHVS, CDR2 FQNEAQ. The CDR3 sequence is CAGGGRRSETQYF. As DNA, the CDR3 is TGTGCCGGCGGCGGGCGACGGTCAGAGACCCAGTACTTC.

This clonotype was seen many times. The chain recombines TRBV29-1 with TRBJ1-1, with D uncertain. Trimming took 8 bases from V and 5 from J, leaving 18 bases between them. Germline V gene sequence: CDR1 SQVTM, CDR2 ANQGSEA. This CDR3 has 13 amino acids. The CDR3 bases are TGCAGCTATCTTGGTGGCCGGCAGACTGAAGCTTTCTTT. Amino acids: CSYLGGRQTEAFF.

The V gene is TRBV20-1, the J gene TRBJ2-7; unclear D gene. The V end lost 0 bases, the J end lost 2 bases, and 8 bases lay between the germline ends. Germline loops: CDR1 DFQATT, CDR2 SNEGSKA (reference sequence). This CDR3 contains 13 residues. The CDR3 DNA follows: TGCAGTGCTAGAGAGGGGATCACCTACGAGCAGTACTTC. Protein sequence: CSAREGITYEQYF.

This clonotype was detected a few times. The genes are TRBV28 and TRBJ2-1, with 8 bases that match TRBD1. The CDR3 is 14 residues long. The junction had 9 bases not matched to a gene; V was cut back by 8 bases and J by 6 bases. The germline V gene encodes CDR1 MDHEN and CDR2 SYDVKM. CDR3 DNA: TGTGCCAGCGGTATTACAGGGGGAAGCAATGAGCAGTTCTTC. Its protein is CASGITGGSNEQFF.